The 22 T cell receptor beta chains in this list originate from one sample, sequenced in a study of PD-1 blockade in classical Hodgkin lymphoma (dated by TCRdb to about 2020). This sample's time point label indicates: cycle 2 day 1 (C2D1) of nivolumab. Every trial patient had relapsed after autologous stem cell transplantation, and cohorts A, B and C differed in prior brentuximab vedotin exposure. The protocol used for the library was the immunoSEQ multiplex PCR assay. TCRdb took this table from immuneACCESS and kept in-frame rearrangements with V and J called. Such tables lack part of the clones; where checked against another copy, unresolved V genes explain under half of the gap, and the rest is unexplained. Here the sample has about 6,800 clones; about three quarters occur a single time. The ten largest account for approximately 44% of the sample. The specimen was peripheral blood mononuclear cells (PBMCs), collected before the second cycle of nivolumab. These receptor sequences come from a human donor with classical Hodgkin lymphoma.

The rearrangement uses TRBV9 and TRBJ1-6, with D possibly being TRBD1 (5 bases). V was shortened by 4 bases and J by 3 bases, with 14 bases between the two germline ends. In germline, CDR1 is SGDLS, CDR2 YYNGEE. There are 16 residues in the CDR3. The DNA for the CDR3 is TGTGCCAGCAGCAGAGAGGCAGGGAACTATAATTCACCCCTCCACTTT. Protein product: CASSREAGNYNSPLHF.

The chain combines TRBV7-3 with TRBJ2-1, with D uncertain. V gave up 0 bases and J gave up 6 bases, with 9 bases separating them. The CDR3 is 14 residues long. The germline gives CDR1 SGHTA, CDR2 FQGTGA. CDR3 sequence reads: CASSLTLGLNEQFF. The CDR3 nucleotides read TGTGCCAGCAGCTTAACGTTAGGGCTCAATGAGCAGTTCTTC.

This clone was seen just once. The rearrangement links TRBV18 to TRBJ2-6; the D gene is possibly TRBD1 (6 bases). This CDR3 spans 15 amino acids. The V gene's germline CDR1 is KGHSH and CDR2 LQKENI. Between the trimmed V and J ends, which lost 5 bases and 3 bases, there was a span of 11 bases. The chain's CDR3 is CASSVGAHGANVLTF. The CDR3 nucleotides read TGTGCCAGCTCAGTGGGGGCGCATGGGGCCAACGTCCTGACTTTC.

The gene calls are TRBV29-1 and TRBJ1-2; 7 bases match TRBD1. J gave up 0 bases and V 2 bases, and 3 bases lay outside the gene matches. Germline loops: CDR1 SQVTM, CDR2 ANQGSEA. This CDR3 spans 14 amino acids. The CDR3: CSVELQGANYGYTF. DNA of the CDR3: TGCAGCGTTGAACTTCAGGGGGCTAACTATGGCTACACCTTC.

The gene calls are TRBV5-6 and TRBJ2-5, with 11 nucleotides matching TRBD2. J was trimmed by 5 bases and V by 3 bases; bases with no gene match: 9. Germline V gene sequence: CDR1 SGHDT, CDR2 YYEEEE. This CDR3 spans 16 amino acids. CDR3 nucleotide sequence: TGTGCCAGCAGCTCCCTACTAGCGGGAGTATGGGAGACCCAGTACTTC. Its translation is CASSSLLAGVWETQYF. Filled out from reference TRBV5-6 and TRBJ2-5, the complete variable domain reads DAGVTQSPTHLIKTRGQQVTLRCSPKSGHDTVSWYQQALGQGPQFIFQYYEEEERQRGNFPDRFSGHQFPNYSSELNVNALLLGDSALYLCASSSLLAGVWETQYFGPGTRLLVL.

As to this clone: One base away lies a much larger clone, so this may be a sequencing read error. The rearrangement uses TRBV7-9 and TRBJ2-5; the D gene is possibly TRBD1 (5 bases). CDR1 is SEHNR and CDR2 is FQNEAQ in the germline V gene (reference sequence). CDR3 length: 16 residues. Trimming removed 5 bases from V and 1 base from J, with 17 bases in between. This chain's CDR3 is CASSAGHSEPQETQYF. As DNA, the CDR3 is TGTGCCAGCAGCGCCGGACATTCTGAGCCCCAAGAGACCCAGTACTTC. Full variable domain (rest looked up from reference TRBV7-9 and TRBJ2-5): DTGVSQNPRHKITKRGQNVTFRCDPISEHNRLYWYRQTLGQGPEFLTYFQNEAQLEKSRLLSDRFSAERPKGSFSTLEIQRTEQGDSAMYLCASSAGHSEPQETQYFGPGTRLLVL.

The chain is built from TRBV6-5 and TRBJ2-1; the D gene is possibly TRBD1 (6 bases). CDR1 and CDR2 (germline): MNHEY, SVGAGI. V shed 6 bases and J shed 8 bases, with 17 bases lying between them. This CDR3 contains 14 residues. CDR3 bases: TGTGCCAGCAGGGAGGCAGGGACAAGGGATGAGCAGTTCTTC. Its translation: CASREAGTRDEQFF.

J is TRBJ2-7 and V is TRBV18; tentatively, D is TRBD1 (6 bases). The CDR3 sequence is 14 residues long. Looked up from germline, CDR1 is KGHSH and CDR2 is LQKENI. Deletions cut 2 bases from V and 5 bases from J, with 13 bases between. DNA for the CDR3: TGTGCCAGCTCACCAACAGGGTACGATCACGAGCAGTACTTC. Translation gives CASSPTGYDHEQYF. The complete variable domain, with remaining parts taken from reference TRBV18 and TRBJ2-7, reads NAGVMQNPRHLVRRRGQEARLRCSPMKGHSHVYWYRQLPEEGLKFMVYLQKENIIDESGMPKERFSAEFPKEGPSILRIQQVVRGDSAAYFCASSPTGYDHEQYFGPGTRLTVT.

The CDR3 DNA reads as TGTGCCAGCAGAGGGGAGTCGTATACGCAGTATTTT. Its translation: CASRGESYTQYF. The chain combines TRBV5-4 with TRBJ2-3; D assignment may be TRBD1 or TRBD2 (5 bases each). Trimming cost V 5 bases and J 7 bases, with 11 bases left between them. CDR1 and CDR2 (germline): SGHNT, YYREEE (reference sequence). This CDR3 comprises 12 residues.

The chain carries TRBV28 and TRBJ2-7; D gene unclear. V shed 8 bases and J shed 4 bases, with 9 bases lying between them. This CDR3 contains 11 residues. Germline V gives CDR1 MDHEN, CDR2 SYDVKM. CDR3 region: CASGVQYEQYF. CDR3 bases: TGTGCCAGCGGAGTCCAGTACGAGCAGTACTTC.

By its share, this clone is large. This CDR3 is CASSQDPSWEGNRKNEQFF. In DNA, the CDR3 is TGCGCCAGCAGCCAAGATCCTTCGTGGGAGGGGAATCGGAAAAATGAGCAGTTCTTC. This chain joins TRBV4-1 and TRBJ2-1; 7 nucleotides align to TRBD2. This CDR3 is built from 19 residues. The germline gives CDR1 MGHRA, CDR2 YSYEKL. V was clipped by 0 bases and J by 7 bases; unmatched bases: 18.

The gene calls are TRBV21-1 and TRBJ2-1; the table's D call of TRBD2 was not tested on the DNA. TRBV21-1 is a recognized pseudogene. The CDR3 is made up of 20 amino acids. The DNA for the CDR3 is TGTGCCAGCAGCAAAGGCCTCGGGCTAGCGGGAGTTTTCCTATACAATGAGCAGTTCTTC. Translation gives CASSKGLGLAGVFLYNEQFF.

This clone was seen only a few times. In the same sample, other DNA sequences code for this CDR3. CDR3 nucleotides: TGTGCCAGCAGTAGCACAGATACGCAGTATTTT. As protein: CASSSTDTQYF. This chain connects TRBV6-1 to TRBJ2-3; no clear D. CDR1 and CDR2 (germline): MNHNS, SASEGT. The germline V and J ends were trimmed by 5 bases and 0 bases, with 0 bases remaining between them. This CDR3 region has 11 residues.

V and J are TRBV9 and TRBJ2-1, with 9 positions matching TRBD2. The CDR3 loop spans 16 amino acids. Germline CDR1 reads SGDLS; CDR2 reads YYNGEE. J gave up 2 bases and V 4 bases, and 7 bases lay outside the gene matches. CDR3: CASSLSSGRTYNEQFF. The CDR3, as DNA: TGTGCCAGCAGCCTTTCAAGCGGGAGGACCTACAATGAGCAGTTCTTC.

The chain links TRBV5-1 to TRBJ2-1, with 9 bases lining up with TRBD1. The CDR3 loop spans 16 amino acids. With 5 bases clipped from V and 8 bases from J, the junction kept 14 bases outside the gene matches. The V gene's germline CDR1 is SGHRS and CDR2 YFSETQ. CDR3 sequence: CASRPKTGTGQYEQFF. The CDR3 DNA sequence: TGCGCCAGCAGGCCGAAAACCGGGACAGGGCAGTATGAGCAGTTCTTC. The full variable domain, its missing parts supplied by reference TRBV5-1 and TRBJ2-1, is KAGVTQTPRYLIKTRGQQVTLSCSPISGHRSVSWYQQTPGQGLQFLFEYFSETQRNKGNFPGRFSGRQFSNSRSEMNVSTLELGDSALYLCASRPKTGTGQYEQFFGPGTRLTVL.

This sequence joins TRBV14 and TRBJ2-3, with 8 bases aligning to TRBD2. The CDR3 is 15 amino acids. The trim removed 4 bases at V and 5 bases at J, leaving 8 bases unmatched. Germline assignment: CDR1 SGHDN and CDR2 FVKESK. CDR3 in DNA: TGTGCCAGCAGCCCGGCGGGACTAGTTGTAGATACGCAGTATTTT. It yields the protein CASSPAGLVVDTQYF.

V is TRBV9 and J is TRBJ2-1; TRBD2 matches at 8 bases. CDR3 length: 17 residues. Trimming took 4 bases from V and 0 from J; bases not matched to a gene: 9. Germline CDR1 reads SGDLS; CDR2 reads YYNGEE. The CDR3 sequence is CASSPWGSGSSYNEQFF. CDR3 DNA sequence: TGTGCCAGCAGCCCTTGGGGGAGCGGGAGCTCCTACAATGAGCAGTTCTTC.

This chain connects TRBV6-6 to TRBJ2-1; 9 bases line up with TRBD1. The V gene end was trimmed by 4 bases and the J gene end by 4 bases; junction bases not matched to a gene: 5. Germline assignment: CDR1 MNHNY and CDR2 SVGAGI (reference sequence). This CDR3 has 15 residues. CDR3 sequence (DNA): TGTGCCAGCAGTTTGAAGGACAGGGGTTACAATGAGCAGTTCTTC. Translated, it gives CASSLKDRGYNEQFF.

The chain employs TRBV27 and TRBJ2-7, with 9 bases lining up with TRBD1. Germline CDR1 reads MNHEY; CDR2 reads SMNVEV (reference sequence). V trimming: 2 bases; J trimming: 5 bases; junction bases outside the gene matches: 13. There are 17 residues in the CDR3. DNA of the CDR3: TGTGCCAGCAGTTTACAAATCTCGACAGGGGGGAAGCACGAGCAGTACTTC. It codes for CASSLQISTGGKHEQYF.

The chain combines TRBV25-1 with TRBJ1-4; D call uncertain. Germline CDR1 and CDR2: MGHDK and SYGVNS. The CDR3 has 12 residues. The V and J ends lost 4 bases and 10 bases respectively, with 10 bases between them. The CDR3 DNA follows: TGTGCCAGCAGTGGCTTGGCTCGAAAACTGTTTTTT. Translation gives CASSGLARKLFF. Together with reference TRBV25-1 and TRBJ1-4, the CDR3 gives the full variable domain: EADIYQTPRYLVIGTGKKITLECSQTMGHDKMYWYQQDPGMELHLIHYSYGVNSTEKGDLSSESTVSRIRTEHFPLTLESARPSHTSQYLCASSGLARKLFFGSGTQLSVL.

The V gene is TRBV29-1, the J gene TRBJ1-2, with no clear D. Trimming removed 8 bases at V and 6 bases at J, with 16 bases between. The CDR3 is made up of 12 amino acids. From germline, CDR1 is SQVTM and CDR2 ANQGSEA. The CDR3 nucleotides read TGCAGCTCCGGAGAAGAGGGAGATGGCTACACCTTC. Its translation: CSSGEEGDGYTF. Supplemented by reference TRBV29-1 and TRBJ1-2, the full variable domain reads SAVISQKPSRDICQRGTSLTIQCQVDSQVTMMFWYRQQPGQSLTLIATANQGSEATYESGFVIDKFPISRPNLTFSTLTVSNMSPEDSSIYLCSSGEEGDGYTFGSGTRLTVV.

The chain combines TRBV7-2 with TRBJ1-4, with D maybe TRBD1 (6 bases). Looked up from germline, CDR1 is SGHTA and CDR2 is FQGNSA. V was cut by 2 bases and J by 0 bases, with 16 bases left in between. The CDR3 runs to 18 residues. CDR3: CASSLRVLDRATNEKLFF. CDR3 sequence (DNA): TGTGCCAGCAGCTTACGGGTGCTGGACAGAGCAACTAATGAAAAACTGTTTTTT.